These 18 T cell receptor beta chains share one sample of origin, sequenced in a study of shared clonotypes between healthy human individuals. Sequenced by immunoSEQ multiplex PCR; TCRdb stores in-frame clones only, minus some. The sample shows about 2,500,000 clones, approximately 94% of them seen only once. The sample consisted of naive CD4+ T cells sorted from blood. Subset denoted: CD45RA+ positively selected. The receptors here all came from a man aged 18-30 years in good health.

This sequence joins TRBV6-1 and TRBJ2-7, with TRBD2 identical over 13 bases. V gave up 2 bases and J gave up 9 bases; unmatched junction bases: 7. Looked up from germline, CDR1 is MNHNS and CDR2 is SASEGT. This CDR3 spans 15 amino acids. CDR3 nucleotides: TGTGCCAGCAGTGAAAGGACTAGCGGGAGCCGAGGGCAGTACTTC. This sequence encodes CASSERTSGSRGQYF.

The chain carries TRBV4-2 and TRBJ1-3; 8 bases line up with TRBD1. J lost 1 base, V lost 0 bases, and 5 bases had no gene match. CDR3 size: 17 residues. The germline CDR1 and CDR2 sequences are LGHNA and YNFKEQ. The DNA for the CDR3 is TGTGCCAGCAGCCAAGATCGGCAGGGGGCATCTGGAAACACCATATATTTT. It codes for CASSQDRQGASGNTIYF.

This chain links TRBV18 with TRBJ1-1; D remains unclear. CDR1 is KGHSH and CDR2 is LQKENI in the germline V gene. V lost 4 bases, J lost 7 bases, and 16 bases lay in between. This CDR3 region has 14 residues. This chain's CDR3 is CASSQSGGRYEAFF. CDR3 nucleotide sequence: TGTGCCAGCTCACAGAGTGGCGGGCGGTATGAAGCTTTCTTT.

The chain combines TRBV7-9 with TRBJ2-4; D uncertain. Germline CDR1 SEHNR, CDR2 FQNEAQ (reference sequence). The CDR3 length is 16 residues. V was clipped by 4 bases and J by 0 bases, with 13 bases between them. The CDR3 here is CASSSPVTLAKNIQYF. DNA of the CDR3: TGTGCCAGCAGCTCTCCCGTAACACTAGCCAAAAACATTCAGTACTTC. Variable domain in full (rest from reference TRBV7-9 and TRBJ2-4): DTGVSQNPRHKITKRGQNVTFRCDPISEHNRLYWYRQTLGQGPEFLTYFQNEAQLEKSRLLSDRFSAERPKGSFSTLEIQRTEQGDSAMYLCASSSPVTLAKNIQYFGAGTRLSVL.

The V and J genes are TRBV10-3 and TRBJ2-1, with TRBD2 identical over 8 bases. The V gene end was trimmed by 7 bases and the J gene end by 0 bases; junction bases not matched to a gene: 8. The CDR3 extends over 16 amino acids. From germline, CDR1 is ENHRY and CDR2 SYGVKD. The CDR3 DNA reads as TGTGCCATCAACCTATCAAGCGGGAGCTCCTACAATGAGCAGTTCTTC. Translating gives CAINLSSGSSYNEQFF.

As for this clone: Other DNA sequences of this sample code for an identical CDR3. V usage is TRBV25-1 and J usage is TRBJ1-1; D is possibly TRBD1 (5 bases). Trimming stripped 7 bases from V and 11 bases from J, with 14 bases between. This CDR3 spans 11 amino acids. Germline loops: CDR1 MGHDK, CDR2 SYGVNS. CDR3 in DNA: TGTGCCAGCACCTTGCGGGGGGTGGCTTTCTTT. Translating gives CASTLRGVAFF.

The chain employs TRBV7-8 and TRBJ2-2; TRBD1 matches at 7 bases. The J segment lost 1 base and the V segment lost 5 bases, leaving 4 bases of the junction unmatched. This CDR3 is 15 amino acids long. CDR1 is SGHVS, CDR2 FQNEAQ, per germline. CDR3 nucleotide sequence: TGTGCCAGCAGCCTGGGACAGAAGAACACCGGGGAGCTGTTTTTT. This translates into CASSLGQKNTGELFF.

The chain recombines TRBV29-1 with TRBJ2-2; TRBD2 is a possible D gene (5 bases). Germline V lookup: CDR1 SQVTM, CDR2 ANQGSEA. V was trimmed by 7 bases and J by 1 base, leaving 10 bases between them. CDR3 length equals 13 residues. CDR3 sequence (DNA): TGCAGCGGCCTGGACTTGAACACCGGGGAGCTGTTTTTT. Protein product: CSGLDLNTGELFF.

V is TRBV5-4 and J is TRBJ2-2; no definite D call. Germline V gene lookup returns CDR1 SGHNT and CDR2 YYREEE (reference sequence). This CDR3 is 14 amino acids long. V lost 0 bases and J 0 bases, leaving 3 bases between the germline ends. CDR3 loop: CASSLDPNTGELFF. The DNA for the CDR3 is TGTGCCAGCAGCTTGGACCCGAACACCGGGGAGCTGTTTTTT.

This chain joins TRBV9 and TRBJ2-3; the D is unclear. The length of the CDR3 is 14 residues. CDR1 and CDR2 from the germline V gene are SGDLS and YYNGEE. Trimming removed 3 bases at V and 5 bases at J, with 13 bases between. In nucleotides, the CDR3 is TGTGCCAGCAGCGGAGAAGGGTTCGGAGATACGCAGTATTTT. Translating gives CASSGEGFGDTQYF. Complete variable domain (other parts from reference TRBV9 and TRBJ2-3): DSGVTQTPKHLITATGQRVTLRCSPRSGDLSVYWYQQSLDQGLQFLIQYYNGEERAKGNILERFSAQQFPDLHSELNLSSLELGDSALYFCASSGEGFGDTQYFGPGTRLTVL.

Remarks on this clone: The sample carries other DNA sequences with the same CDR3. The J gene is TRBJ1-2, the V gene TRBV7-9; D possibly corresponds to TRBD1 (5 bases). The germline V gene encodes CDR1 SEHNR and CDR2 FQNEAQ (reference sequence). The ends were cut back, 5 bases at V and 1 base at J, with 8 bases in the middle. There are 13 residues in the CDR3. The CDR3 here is CASSPDSNYGYTF. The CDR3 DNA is TGTGCCAGCAGCCCCGACAGTAACTATGGCTACACCTTC. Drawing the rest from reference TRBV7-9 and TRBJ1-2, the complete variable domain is DTGVSQNPRHKITKRGQNVTFRCDPISEHNRLYWYRQTLGQGPEFLTYFQNEAQLEKSRLLSDRFSAERPKGSFSTLEIQRTEQGDSAMYLCASSPDSNYGYTFGSGTRLTVV.

CDR3: CASSFTGYSNQPQHF. CDR3 nucleotides: TGTGCCAGCAGCTTCACAGGGTATAGCAATCAGCCCCAGCATTTT. The J gene is TRBJ1-5, the V gene TRBV5-5, with D possibly being TRBD1 (6 bases). V lost 2 bases, J lost 0 bases, and 9 bases lay in between. This CDR3 has 15 residues. CDR1 SGHKS and CDR2 YYEKEE come from the germline V gene (reference sequence).

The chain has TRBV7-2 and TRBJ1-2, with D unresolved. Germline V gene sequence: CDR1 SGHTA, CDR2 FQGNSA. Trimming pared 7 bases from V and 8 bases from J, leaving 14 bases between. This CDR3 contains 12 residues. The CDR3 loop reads CASTLKVEGYTF. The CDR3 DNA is TGTGCCAGCACCCTAAAGGTGGAGGGCTACACCTTC.

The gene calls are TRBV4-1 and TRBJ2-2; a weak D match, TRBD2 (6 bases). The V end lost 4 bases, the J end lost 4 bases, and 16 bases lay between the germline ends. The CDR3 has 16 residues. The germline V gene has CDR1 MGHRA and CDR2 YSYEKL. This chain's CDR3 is CASSPLNRGSTGELFF. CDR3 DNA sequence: TGCGCCAGCAGCCCCCTGAATCGGGGGAGCACCGGGGAGCTGTTTTTT.

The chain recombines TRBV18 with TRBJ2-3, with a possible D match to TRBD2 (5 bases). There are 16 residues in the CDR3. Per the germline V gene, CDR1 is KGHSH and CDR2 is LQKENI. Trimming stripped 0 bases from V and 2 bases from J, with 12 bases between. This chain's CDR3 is CASSPPSGVTTDTQYF. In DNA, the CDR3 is TGTGCCAGCTCACCACCTTCCGGGGTTACCACAGATACGCAGTATTTT.

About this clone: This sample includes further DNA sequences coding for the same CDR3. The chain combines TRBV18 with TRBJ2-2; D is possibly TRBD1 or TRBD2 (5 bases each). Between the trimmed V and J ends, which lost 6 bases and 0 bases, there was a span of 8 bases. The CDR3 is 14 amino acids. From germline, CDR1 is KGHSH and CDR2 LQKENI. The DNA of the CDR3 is TGTGCCAGCTCGGGACGGCCGAACACCGGGGAGCTGTTTTTT. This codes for CASSGRPNTGELFF.

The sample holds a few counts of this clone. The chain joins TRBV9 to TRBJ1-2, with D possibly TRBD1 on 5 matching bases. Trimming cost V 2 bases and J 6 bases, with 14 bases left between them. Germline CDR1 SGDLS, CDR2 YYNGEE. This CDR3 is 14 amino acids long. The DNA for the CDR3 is TGTGCCAGCAGCGTCGATTGGGGCGGGGATGGCTACACCTTC. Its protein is CASSVDWGGDGYTF.

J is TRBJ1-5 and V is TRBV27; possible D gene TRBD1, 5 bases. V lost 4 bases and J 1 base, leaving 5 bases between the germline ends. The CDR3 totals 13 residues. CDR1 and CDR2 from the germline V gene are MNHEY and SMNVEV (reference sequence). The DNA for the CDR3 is TGTGCCAGCAGTTGGGACAGCAATCAGCCCCAGCATTTT. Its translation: CASSWDSNQPQHF.